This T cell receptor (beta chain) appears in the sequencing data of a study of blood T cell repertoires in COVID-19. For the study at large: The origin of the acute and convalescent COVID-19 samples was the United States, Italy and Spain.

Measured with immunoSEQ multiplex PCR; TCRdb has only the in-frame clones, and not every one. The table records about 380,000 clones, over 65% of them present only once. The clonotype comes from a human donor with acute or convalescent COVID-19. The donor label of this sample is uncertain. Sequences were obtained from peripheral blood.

In DNA, the CDR3 is TGTGCCAGCAGTTTGGAGGGAGGAGGTCCCAAAAACATTCAGTACTTC. Protein product: CASSLEGGGPKNIQYF. The J gene is TRBJ2-4, the V gene TRBV27, with D possibly being TRBD2 (6 bases). Trimming took 3 bases from V and 2 from J, leaving 14 bases between them. The CDR3 runs 16 residues. Germline V gene sequence: CDR1 MNHEY, CDR2 SMNVEV (reference sequence).